These 23 T cell receptor beta chains came from one sample sequenced in a study of T cell responses to AZD1222 COVID-19 vaccine. Method: immunoSEQ multiplex PCR; TCRdb's copy keeps in-frame clones and lacks some. This table has some 120,000 clones, roughly 92% appearing once. The specimen was peripheral blood, collected 28 days after the second AZD1222 dose. The receptors come from an adult who received the AZD1222 COVID-19 vaccine.

The CDR3 region has the DNA TGTGCCAGCATTTGCGGATTCCAAGAGACCCAGTACTTC. It is translated as CASICGFQETQYF. This sequence joins TRBV7-3 and TRBJ2-5; D is undetermined. Germline V CDR1 and CDR2: SGHTA, FQGTGA. V was pared by 7 bases and J by 1 base, with 10 bases between. The CDR3 is 13 amino acids.

This chain uses TRBV5-6 with TRBJ2-5; a weak D match, TRBD1 (6 bases). Germline loops: CDR1 SGHDT, CDR2 YYEEEE. The length of the CDR3 is 13 residues. The V gene lost 3 bases and the J gene lost 0 bases, with 6 bases spanning the gap. CDR3 sequence: CASSSGDQETQYF. As DNA, the CDR3 is TGTGCCAGCAGCTCAGGGGACCAAGAGACCCAGTACTTC.

The V gene is TRBV15, the J gene TRBJ1-4, with D hard to call. Germline-derived CDR1 and CDR2 are LNHNV and YYDKDF (reference sequence). Deletions cut 2 bases from V and 12 bases from J, with 19 bases between. CDR3 length: 15 residues. CDR3 in DNA: TGTGCCACCAGCAGACCGTCCTCAATGAAGGCGGAACTGTTTTTT. This gives the protein CATSRPSSMKAELFF.

The chain joins TRBV19 to TRBJ2-3; 7 bases are shared with TRBD2. The CDR3 contains 14 residues. Germline V gives CDR1 LNHDA, CDR2 SQIVND (reference sequence). V dropped 6 bases and J dropped 5; count of bases not matched to a gene: 8. CDR3 loop: CASRLRESVDTQYF. CDR3 coding DNA: TGTGCCAGTAGACTGCGGGAGAGCGTAGATACGCAGTATTTT.

The chain links TRBV2 to TRBJ1-1; 9 positions match TRBD1. CDR1 is SNHLY and CDR2 is FYNNEI in the germline V gene. The CDR3 loop spans 16 amino acids. The ends lost 6 bases at V and 0 bases at J; junction bases unmatched: 8. For the CDR3, the DNA is TGTGCCAGCAGGGGGGGACAGGGTCTTATGAACACTGAAGCTTTCTTT. This sequence encodes CASRGGQGLMNTEAFF.

V is TRBV5-6 and J is TRBJ2-3, with D possibly TRBD2 on 6 matching bases. Between the trimmed V and J ends, which lost 1 base and 2 bases, there was a span of 11 bases. The CDR3 has 15 amino acids. The germline CDR1 and CDR2 sequences are SGHDT and YYEEEE. CDR3 region: CASSLTRGTTDTQYF. DNA for the CDR3: TGTGCCAGCAGCTTGACTCGCGGGACCACAGATACGCAGTATTTT.

The chain links TRBV28 to TRBJ1-5; no reliable D call. This CDR3 is 13 amino acids long. Germline V gene sequence: CDR1 MDHEN, CDR2 SYDVKM. The V gene lost 3 bases and the J gene lost 4 bases, with 7 bases spanning the gap. DNA of the CDR3: TGTGCCAGCAGTTTCATAGGGAATCAGCCCCAGCATTTT. It is translated as CASSFIGNQPQHF. Using reference TRBV28 and TRBJ1-5 for the parts outside the CDR3, the full variable domain is DVKVTQSSRYLVKRTGEKVFLECVQDMDHENMFWYRQDPGLGLRLIYFSYDVKMKEKGDIPEGYSVSREKKERFSLILESASTNQTSMYLCASSFIGNQPQHFGDGTRLSIL.

The chain joins TRBV6-2 or TRBV6-3 to TRBJ2-5, with TRBD2 matching 7 bases. This CDR3 is built from 15 residues. V lost 2 bases to trimming and J lost 4 bases; unmatched junction nucleotides: 7. Germline V gene sequence: CDR1 MNHEY, CDR2 SVGEGT. Here the CDR3 DNA reads TGTGCCAGCAGTTACGATGCGCGGGAGACAGAGACCCAGTACTTC. Translating it yields CASSYDARETETQYF.

The CDR3 region is CAWSGRVRGVLFF. The CDR3, as DNA: TGTGCCTGGAGTGGGAGGGTCCGGGGGGTACTGTTTTTT. The chain employs TRBV30 and TRBJ1-4, with a possible D match to TRBD1 (5 bases). Per the germline V gene, CDR1 is GTSNPN and CDR2 is SVGIG (reference sequence). The CDR3 has 13 amino acids. Trimming shortened V by 1 base and J by 13 bases, and 16 bases separated the two germline ends.

As concerns this clone: The sample holds other DNA sequences that translate to the same CDR3. The rearrangement links TRBV3-1 (or the pseudogene TRBV3-2) to TRBJ2-5; TRBD1 is a possible D gene (6 bases). The V and J ends lost 1 base and 2 bases respectively, with 8 bases between them. CDR1 LGHDT and CDR2 YNNKEL come from the germline V gene (reference sequence). The CDR3 is 14 residues long. CDR3 loop: CASSQAQGQETQYF. Written as DNA, the CDR3 is TGTGCCAGCAGCCAAGCACAGGGACAAGAGACCCAGTACTTC.

The chain recombines TRBV30 with TRBJ2-7, with D possibly TRBD1 on 5 matching bases. CDR1 is GTSNPN and CDR2 is SVGIG in the germline V gene (reference sequence). V was trimmed by 0 bases and J by 3 bases, leaving 15 bases between them. The CDR3 sequence is 15 residues long. The CDR3 here is CAWSVLPLQDYEQYF. The CDR3 DNA reads as TGTGCCTGGAGTGTACTACCCCTACAGGACTACGAGCAGTACTTC. The full variable domain, rest sourced from reference TRBV30 and TRBJ2-7, is SQTIHQWPATLVQPVGSPLSLECTVEGTSNPNLYWYRQAAGRGLQLLFYSVGIGQISSEVPQNLSASRPQDRQFILSSKKLLLSDSGFYLCAWSVLPLQDYEQYFGPGTRLTVT.

CDR3 region: CASSHRAYNSPLHF. CDR3 bases: TGTGCCAGCAGCCATCGGGCTTATAATTCACCCCTCCACTTT. The chain combines TRBV14 with TRBJ1-6, with D hard to call. CDR1 and CDR2 (germline): SGHDN, FVKESK. V lost 3 bases, J lost 4 bases, and 7 bases lay in between. This CDR3 region has 14 residues.

This chain links TRBV21-1 with TRBJ2-7; TRBD2 is the table's D call, not checked against the DNA. TRBV21-1 is given as a pseudogene. The CDR3 sequence is 10 residues long. Here the CDR3 reads CARVPVTQYF. As DNA, the CDR3 is TGTGCCCGCGTCCCGGTTACGCAGTACTTC.

The chain is built from TRBV6-5 and TRBJ1-6, with a possible D match to TRBD1 (6 bases). Germline V lookup: CDR1 MNHEY, CDR2 SVGAGI. This CDR3 region has 15 residues. The germline V and J ends were trimmed by 4 bases and 8 bases, with 15 bases remaining between them. CDR3 residues: CASSSLTGTDSPLHF. CDR3 sequence (DNA): TGTGCCAGCAGTTCTCTGACAGGCACGGATTCACCCCTCCACTTT.

The J gene is TRBJ1-4, the V gene TRBV28, with a tentative D call TRBD1 (5 bases). The V end lost 6 bases, the J end lost 5 bases, and 13 bases lay between the germline ends. Germline loops: CDR1 MDHEN, CDR2 SYDVKM. This CDR3 is built from 14 residues. The CDR3 DNA sequence: TGTGCCAGCAGCACCGGGACCGAAAATGAAAAACTGTTTTTT. Protein: CASSTGTENEKLFF.

CDR3 sequence: CASRPGQVYNEQFF. DNA of the CDR3: TGCGCCAGCAGACCTGGACAGGTCTACAATGAGCAGTTCTTC. This chain uses TRBV5-1 with TRBJ2-1; 7 bases align to TRBD1. The CDR3 extends over 14 amino acids. Germline-derived CDR1 and CDR2 are SGHRS and YFSETQ. Germline trimming cut 5 bases from V and 3 bases from J; bases unmatched to any gene: 5.

This clone showed up just once. This chain links TRBV6-1 with TRBJ1-1; perhaps TRBD1 as D (6 bases). The CDR3 consists of 14 residues. V dropped 0 bases and J dropped 10 bases, with 15 bases sitting between them. The germline V gene has CDR1 MNHNS and CDR2 SASEGT. CDR3 bases: TGTGCCAGCAGTGAAGCCGGATGGGGCAGGGGAGCTTTCTTT. It yields the protein CASSEAGWGRGAFF.

The chain couples TRBV11-2 to TRBJ2-3; TRBD2 matches at 9 bases. CDR1 is SGHAT and CDR2 is FQNNGV in the germline V gene. The V segment lost 1 base and the J segment 6 bases; nucleotides outside the gene matches: 5. The CDR3 is made up of 15 amino acids. The CDR3 DNA is TGTGCCAGCAGCTTAGGTAGCGGGAGTTGGGATACGCAGTATTTT. Its translation: CASSLGSGSWDTQYF.

The V call is TRBV12-3 or TRBV12-4, the J call TRBJ1-5; no clear D. V lost 6 bases, J lost 3 bases, and 9 bases lay in between. The CDR3 consists of 13 residues. This chain's CDR3 is CASSFGHNQPQHF. As DNA, the CDR3 is TGTGCCAGCAGCTTCGGCCACAATCAGCCCCAGCATTTT.

This chain joins TRBV11-3 and TRBJ1-6; possible D gene TRBD1, 6 bases. This CDR3 region has 13 residues. V was pared by 3 bases and J by 10 bases, with 10 bases between. Germline V gives CDR1 SGHNT, CDR2 YENEEA. This chain's CDR3 is CASSFGGQSPLHF. Written as DNA, the CDR3 is TGTGCCAGCAGCTTCGGGGGACAATCACCCCTCCACTTT.

The chain combines TRBV7-9 with TRBJ2-7; 7 bases map to TRBD1. This CDR3 has 14 amino acids. Germline V gene data show CDR1 as SEHNR and CDR2 as FQNEAQ (reference sequence). Germline trimming cut 2 bases from V and 6 bases from J; bases unmatched to any gene: 7. This chain's CDR3 is CASSLIVQGSEQYF. The CDR3 DNA is TGTGCCAGCAGCTTAATAGTACAGGGGAGCGAGCAGTACTTC.

This clone came up a few times. The J gene is TRBJ2-7, the V gene TRBV15; 11 bases agree with TRBD1. This CDR3 spans 14 amino acids. CDR1 and CDR2 (germline): LNHNV, YYDKDF (reference sequence). Trimming removed 10 bases from V and 6 bases from J; junction bases left unmatched: 11. The CDR3 bases are TGTGCCAGCACGCGGGACAGGGGGGGCGGCGAGCAGTACTTC. Translated: CASTRDRGGGEQYF.

Comments on this clone: An end of the junction does not agree with germline; a read error may underlie this. The same CDR3 also results from other DNA sequences found in this sample. The chain recombines TRBV27 with TRBJ2-7; 8 bases are shared with TRBD1. Germline V gene lookup returns CDR1 MNHEY and CDR2 SMNVEV (reference sequence). The CDR3 extends over 16 amino acids. The CDR3 DNA follows: TGTGCCAGCAGCCCCCGGGACAGGTCTCCCCCCTACGAGCAGTATTTC. This gives the protein CASSPRDRSPPYEQYF.